A selection of T cell receptor beta chains follows, all from one sample in a study of T cell responses to AZD1222 COVID-19 vaccine. Clones were read by immunoSEQ multiplex PCR, and TCRdb kept only the in-frame ones, dropping some. The sample holds roughly 150,000 clones, about 91% seen once. This specimen was peripheral blood, taken on day 0 of AZD1222 vaccination. The receptors were gathered from an adult in good health. Each CDR3 is given with its conserved first and last residue. Each record gives: V gene, clone size, D gene, J gene, CDR3 DNA, CDR3 protein. D genes are given only for firm matches. The size field is filled for only some rows; it gives once, few, many or a size class.

v_gene: TRBV13
abundance: -
d_gene: -
j_gene: TRBJ1-1
CDR3nt: TGTGCCAGCAGCTTAGGGACGGGGTTCGACACTGAAGCTTTCTTT
CDR3aa: CASSLGTGFDTEAFF

v_gene: TRBV11-3
abundance: -
d_gene: -
j_gene: TRBJ2-2
CDR3nt: TGTGCCAGCAGCGTTAGATTACAGATAGCGAACACCGGGGAGCTGTTTTTT
CDR3aa: CASSVRLQIANTGELFF

v_gene: TRBV12-5
abundance: -
d_gene: -
j_gene: TRBJ2-2
CDR3nt: TGTGCTAGTGGAAACGGACCAAACACCGGGGAGCTGTTTTTT
CDR3aa: CASGNGPNTGELFF

v_gene: TRBV30
abundance: -
d_gene: -
j_gene: TRBJ1-5
CDR3nt: TGTGCCTGGAGTAGCCCCCACAGGGTTGGGGATCAGCCCCAGCATTTT
CDR3aa: CAWSSPHRVGDQPQHF

v_gene: TRBV9
abundance: few
d_gene: -
j_gene: TRBJ1-4
CDR3nt: TGTGCCAGCAGCCGAACAGGCCTTAATGAAAAACTGTTTTTT
CDR3aa: CASSRTGLNEKLFF

v_gene: TRBV12-3/TRBV12-4
abundance: -
d_gene: -
j_gene: TRBJ1-2
CDR3nt: TGTGCCAGCAGCCCGGGAGGGGGTGGCTACACCTTC
CDR3aa: CASSPGGGGYTF

v_gene: TRBV9
abundance: -
d_gene: TRBD1
j_gene: TRBJ1-5
CDR3nt: TGTGCCAGCAGTGCAGGGGGCAGCAGAGGTCAGCCCCAGCATTTT
CDR3aa: CASSAGGSRGQPQHF

v_gene: TRBV9
abundance: -
d_gene: -
j_gene: TRBJ2-1
CDR3nt: TGTGCCAGCAGCGTATTTGACCAAGACTCCTACAATGAGCAGTTCTTC
CDR3aa: CASSVFDQDSYNEQFF

v_gene: TRBV5-8
abundance: -
d_gene: TRBD1
j_gene: TRBJ1-2
CDR3nt: TGTGCCAGCAGCTGGGGGGACAGTCGCTATGGCTACACCTTC
CDR3aa: CASSWGDSRYGYTF

v_gene: TRBV5-1
abundance: -
d_gene: -
j_gene: TRBJ1-4
CDR3nt: TGCGCCAGCAGCTACTCCCGAGAGGGTACAACTAATGAAAAACTGTTTTTT
CDR3aa: CASSYSREGTTNEKLFF

v_gene: TRBV2
abundance: -
d_gene: -
j_gene: TRBJ2-5
CDR3nt: TGTGCCAGCAGTGAAGCGCCTCACGCGACCCAGTACTTC
CDR3aa: CASSEAPHATQYF

v_gene: TRBV9
abundance: -
d_gene: TRBD2
j_gene: TRBJ2-4
CDR3nt: TGTGCCAGCAGCGGGGAGGGAGCCAAAAACATTCAGTACTTC
CDR3aa: CASSGEGAKNIQYF

v_gene: TRBV14
abundance: -
d_gene: -
j_gene: TRBJ1-3
CDR3nt: TGTGCCAGCAGCCAAAGTCCGGGCAGGAGCCGCTCTGGAAACACCATATATTTT
CDR3aa: CASSQSPGRSRSGNTIYF

v_gene: TRBV2
abundance: -
d_gene: -
j_gene: TRBJ1-1
CDR3nt: TGTGCCAGCAGCCGGCTATGGAACACTGAAGCTTTCTTT
CDR3aa: CASSRLWNTEAFF

v_gene: TRBV7-3
abundance: -
d_gene: -
j_gene: TRBJ2-3
CDR3nt: TGTGCCAGCAGCTTAGTGGGTGCAGATACGCAGTATTTT
CDR3aa: CASSLVGADTQYF

v_gene: TRBV7-3
abundance: -
d_gene: -
j_gene: TRBJ1-6
CDR3nt: TGTGCCAGCAGCCCAAATGGGGGTTCACCCCTCCACTTT
CDR3aa: CASSPNGGSPLHF

v_gene: TRBV6-1
abundance: -
d_gene: -
j_gene: TRBJ1-2
CDR3nt: TGTGCCAGCAGTGAAAGTGGGGGCAACTATGGCTACACCTTC
CDR3aa: CASSESGGNYGYTF

v_gene: TRBV12-3/TRBV12-4
abundance: -
d_gene: TRBD1
j_gene: TRBJ2-1
CDR3nt: TGTGCCAGCAGTATTGGGACAGAGAATGAGCAGTTCTTC
CDR3aa: CASSIGTENEQFF

v_gene: TRBV28
abundance: once
d_gene: -
j_gene: TRBJ2-1
CDR3nt: TGTGCCAGCAGCTCCGGGACTCTGATTCAGCAGTTCTTC
CDR3aa: CASSSGTLIQQFF

v_gene: TRBV18
abundance: -
d_gene: TRBD2
j_gene: TRBJ2-5
CDR3nt: TGTGCCAGCTCACCGGGACTAGCGGGAGGAGAGACCCAGTACTTC
CDR3aa: CASSPGLAGGETQYF

v_gene: TRBV29-1
abundance: -
d_gene: TRBD2
j_gene: TRBJ2-5
CDR3nt: TGCAGCGTGGGGGGGGAGACCCAGTACTTC
CDR3aa: CSVGGETQYF

v_gene: TRBV5-1
abundance: -
d_gene: TRBD1
j_gene: TRBJ1-1
CDR3nt: TGCGCCAGCAGCTTAAGGCAAGGGCAGGACAGGATGAACACTGAAGCTTTCTTT
CDR3aa: CASSLRQGQDRMNTEAFF

v_gene: TRBV6-6
abundance: -
d_gene: -
j_gene: TRBJ1-6
CDR3nt: TGTGCCAGCAGTCGAGGGGCCGCCCCGGATTCACCCCTCCACTTT
CDR3aa: CASSRGAAPDSPLHF

v_gene: TRBV7-9
abundance: -
d_gene: -
j_gene: TRBJ1-5
CDR3nt: TGTGCCAGCAGCTTAGTGGTTGGCAATCAGCCCCAGCATTTT
CDR3aa: CASSLVVGNQPQHF

v_gene: TRBV12-3/TRBV12-4
abundance: -
d_gene: -
j_gene: TRBJ2-3
CDR3nt: TGTGCCAGCAGTCTGAGAGATACGCAGTATTTT
CDR3aa: CASSLRDTQYF

v_gene: TRBV6-2/TRBV6-3
abundance: -
d_gene: TRBD1
j_gene: TRBJ2-5
CDR3nt: TGTGCCAGCAGTTACCCGGGACAGGGGACATCACCTACCCAGTACTTC
CDR3aa: CASSYPGQGTSPTQYF

v_gene: TRBV11-3
abundance: few
d_gene: TRBD2
j_gene: TRBJ2-2
CDR3nt: TGTGCCAGCAGCTTAGCCGGGAGGGCCACCGGGGAGCTGTTTTTT
CDR3aa: CASSLAGRATGELFF

v_gene: TRBV7-7
abundance: -
d_gene: -
j_gene: TRBJ1-1
CDR3nt: TGTGCCAGCAGCTTTTCCCGGGACACTGAAGCTTTCTTT
CDR3aa: CASSFSRDTEAFF

v_gene: TRBV14
abundance: -
d_gene: -
j_gene: TRBJ1-2
CDR3nt: TGTGCCAGCAGCCAAGGATTTTGGAATGGCTACACCTTC
CDR3aa: CASSQGFWNGYTF

v_gene: TRBV3-1/TRBV3-2
abundance: -
d_gene: -
j_gene: TRBJ1-1
CDR3nt: TGTGCCAGCAGCTCAACACCGGGTGCAAAAGCTTTCTTT
CDR3aa: CASSSTPGAKAFF

v_gene: TRBV29-1
abundance: -
d_gene: -
j_gene: TRBJ2-7
CDR3nt: TGCAGCGTTGAATATTCTGGCAGCATTACCTACGAGCAGTACTTC
CDR3aa: CSVEYSGSITYEQYF

v_gene: TRBV18
abundance: -
d_gene: TRBD1
j_gene: TRBJ1-4
CDR3nt: TGTGCCAGCTCACCGTCGGGACAGCTACCCACCAGCAATGAAAAACTGTTTTTT
CDR3aa: CASSPSGQLPTSNEKLFF

v_gene: TRBV7-9
abundance: -
d_gene: TRBD1
j_gene: TRBJ2-7
CDR3nt: TGTGCCAGCAGCTCAGGGACAGGGGGACTCGAGCAGTACTTC
CDR3aa: CASSSGTGGLEQYF

v_gene: TRBV3-1/TRBV3-2
abundance: few
d_gene: -
j_gene: TRBJ1-1
CDR3nt: TGTGCCAGCAGCCAAGGACAGAACACTGAAGCTTTCTTT
CDR3aa: CASSQGQNTEAFF

v_gene: TRBV11-2
abundance: -
d_gene: TRBD2
j_gene: TRBJ2-1
CDR3nt: TGTGCCAGCAGACTAGCGGGAGGCCTCAACAATGAGCAGTTCTTC
CDR3aa: CASRLAGGLNNEQFF

v_gene: TRBV7-2
abundance: -
d_gene: TRBD2
j_gene: TRBJ2-3
CDR3nt: TGTGCCAGCAGCTTAGGGGCTAGCGGCCGGAGCACAGATACGCAGTATTTT
CDR3aa: CASSLGASGRSTDTQYF

v_gene: TRBV3-1/TRBV3-2
abundance: -
d_gene: TRBD1
j_gene: TRBJ1-1
CDR3nt: TGTGCCAGCAGCCAAGACCACAGGGGGACTATGGTTCAAGCTTTCTTT
CDR3aa: CASSQDHRGTMVQAFF

v_gene: TRBV10-3
abundance: -
d_gene: TRBD1
j_gene: TRBJ1-5
CDR3nt: TGTGCCATCAGTGAGTCGGGATCAAGGGGGCAGGAGCCCCAGCATTTT
CDR3aa: CAISESGSRGQEPQHF

v_gene: TRBV5-1
abundance: -
d_gene: TRBD1
j_gene: TRBJ2-7
CDR3nt: TGCGCCAGCAGCTACGGGACAGGCAGCTCCTACGAGCAGTACTTC
CDR3aa: CASSYGTGSSYEQYF

v_gene: TRBV6-2/TRBV6-3
abundance: -
d_gene: TRBD1
j_gene: TRBJ1-2
CDR3nt: TGTGCCAGCAGTCAGAGGACAGGCTTCACGCCATTGCACTATGGCTACACCTTC
CDR3aa: CASSQRTGFTPLHYGYTF

v_gene: TRBV6-4
abundance: few
d_gene: -
j_gene: TRBJ1-5
CDR3nt: TGTGCCAGCAGTGAAGACCCACAGGTTCAGCCCCAGCATTTT
CDR3aa: CASSEDPQVQPQHF

v_gene: TRBV19
abundance: -
d_gene: -
j_gene: TRBJ2-6
CDR3nt: TGTGCCAGTAGTCCCCAGGGGGGACTCTCTGGGGCCAACGTCCTGACTTTC
CDR3aa: CASSPQGGLSGANVLTF